This entry concerns a single T cell receptor (beta chain). This entry comes from a study of control samples from healthy donors and cancer patients. Sequenced by immunoSEQ multiplex PCR; TCRdb stores in-frame clones only, minus some. The sample lists 150,000 to 200,000 clones, roughly 90% occurring once. The CDR3 loop spans 9 amino acids. CDR1 SNHLY and CDR2 FYNNEI come from the germline V gene. The genes are TRBV2 and TRBJ1-2; D not certain. The receptor comes from a woman aged 50 to 60 in good health. Input material: blood. CDR3 protein: CGPHYGYTF. CDR3 sequence (DNA): TGTGGGCCGCACTATGGCTACACCTTC.